The sequence of this T cell receptor beta chain was determined in a study of blood T cell repertoires in COVID-19. Trimming took off 4 bases at V and 1 base at J, with 13 bases between the two ends. The V gene's germline CDR1 is GTSNPN and CDR2 SVGIG (reference sequence). This CDR3 is built from 14 residues. TCRdb's table, derived via immunoSEQ multiplex PCR, lists solely in-frame clones and lacks some. This table holds about 480,000 clones, around 87% found once. The chain couples TRBV30 to TRBJ2-5; a possible D gene is TRBD2 (6 bases). The TCR originated in a woman in her thirties or forties who had recovered from COVID-19. The sample comprised PBMCs or T cells enriched from blood (not recorded which). CDR3 sequence: CAWTPLSGQETQYF. The CDR3 DNA reads as TGTGCCTGGACCCCCCTTAGCGGCCAAGAGACCCAGTACTTC. The complete variable domain, with remaining parts taken from reference TRBV30 and TRBJ2-5, reads SQTIHQWPATLVQPVGSPLSLECTVEGTSNPNLYWYRQAAGRGLQLLFYSVGIGQISSEVPQNLSASRPQDRQFILSSKKLLLSDSGFYLCAWTPLSGQETQYFGPGTRLLVL.